The sequence of this T cell receptor (beta chain) was determined in a study of human T cells and chemical hapten exposure. Time point defined: patch test 2, 6 weeks after DPC sensitization. This sample's treatment: therapeutic diphenylcyclopropenone sensitization with weekly scalp DPC. Germline-derived CDR1 and CDR2 are MNHEY and SVGEGT. The CDR3 sequence is 16 residues long. J gave up 0 bases and V 6 bases, and 6 bases lay outside the gene matches. The table lists this clonotype with many counts. Individual cDNA molecules each carried unique molecular identifiers attached by the library. TCRdb independently ran MiXCR on the RACE reads; one entry per CDR3 protein. The profile covers about 42,000 distinct CDR3 sequences, with around 8.9% appearing a single time and approximately 15% taken by the ten largest.

This clonotype originated in a woman between 40 and 55 years old with alopecia areata. Some clones in this sample may be carry-over from other donors' samples. Here the sequenced sample was whole blood, taken in connection with sensitization to the hapten diphenylcyclopropenone (DPC). The J gene is TRBJ2-3, the V gene TRBV6-2 or TRBV6-3; TRBD2 agrees at 10 bases. DNA of the CDR3: TGTGCCAGCAGCAGCGGGGGGGCCGGTAGCACAGATACGCAGTATTTT. It is translated as CASSSGGAGSTDTQYF.